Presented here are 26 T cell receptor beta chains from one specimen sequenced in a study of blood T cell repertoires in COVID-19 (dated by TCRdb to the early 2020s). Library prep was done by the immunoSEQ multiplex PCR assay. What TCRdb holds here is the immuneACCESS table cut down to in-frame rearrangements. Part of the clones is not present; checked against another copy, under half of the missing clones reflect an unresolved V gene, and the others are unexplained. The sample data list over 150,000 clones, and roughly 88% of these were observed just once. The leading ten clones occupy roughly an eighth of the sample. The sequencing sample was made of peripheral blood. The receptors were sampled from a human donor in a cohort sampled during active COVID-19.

CDR3 amino acids: CASHYRVWRGTGELFF. The CDR3, as DNA: TGTGCCAGTCATTACAGGGTTTGGCGTGGGACCGGGGAGCTGTTTTTT. The chain couples TRBV19 to TRBJ2-2, with D perhaps TRBD1 (6 bases). The CDR3 is made up of 16 amino acids. V was trimmed by 8 bases and J by 5 bases, leaving 21 bases between them. The germline CDR1 and CDR2 sequences are LNHDA and SQIVND (reference sequence).

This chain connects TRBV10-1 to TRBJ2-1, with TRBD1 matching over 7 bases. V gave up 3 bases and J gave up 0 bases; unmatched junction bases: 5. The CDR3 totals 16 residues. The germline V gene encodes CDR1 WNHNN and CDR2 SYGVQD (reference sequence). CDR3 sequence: CASSDLRDSSYNEQFF. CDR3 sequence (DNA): TGCGCCAGCAGTGATCTCCGGGACAGCTCCTACAATGAGCAGTTCTTC.

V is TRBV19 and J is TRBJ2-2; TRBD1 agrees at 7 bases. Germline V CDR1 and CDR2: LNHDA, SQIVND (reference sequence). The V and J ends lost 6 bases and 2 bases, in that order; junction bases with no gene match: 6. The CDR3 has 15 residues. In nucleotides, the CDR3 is TGTGCCAGTAGCCCCCGGACAGGAAACACCGGGGAGCTGTTTTTT. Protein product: CASSPRTGNTGELFF.

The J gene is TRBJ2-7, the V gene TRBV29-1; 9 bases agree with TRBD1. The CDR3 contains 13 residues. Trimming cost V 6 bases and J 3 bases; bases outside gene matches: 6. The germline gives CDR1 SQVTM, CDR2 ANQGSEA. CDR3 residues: CSVLQGAVYEQYF. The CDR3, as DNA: TGCAGCGTGTTACAGGGGGCAGTCTACGAGCAGTACTTC.

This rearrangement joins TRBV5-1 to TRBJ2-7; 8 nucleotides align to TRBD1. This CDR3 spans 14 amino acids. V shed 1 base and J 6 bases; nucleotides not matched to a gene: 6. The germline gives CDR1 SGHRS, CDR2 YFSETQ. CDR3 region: CASSLFAGGSEQYF. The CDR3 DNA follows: TGCGCCAGCAGCTTGTTTGCAGGGGGCAGCGAGCAGTACTTC.

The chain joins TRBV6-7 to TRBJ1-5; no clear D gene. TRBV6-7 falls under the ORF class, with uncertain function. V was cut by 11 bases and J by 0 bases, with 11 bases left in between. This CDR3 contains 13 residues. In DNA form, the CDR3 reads TGTGCCTTACCGGGGAATAGCAATCAGCCCCAGCATTTT. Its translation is CALPGNSNQPQHF.

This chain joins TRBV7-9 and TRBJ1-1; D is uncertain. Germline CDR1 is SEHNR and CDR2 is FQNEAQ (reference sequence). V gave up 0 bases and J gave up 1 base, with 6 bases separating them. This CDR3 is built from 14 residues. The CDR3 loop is CASSLAPSNTEAFF. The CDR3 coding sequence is TGTGCCAGCAGCTTAGCCCCCTCGAACACTGAAGCTTTCTTT. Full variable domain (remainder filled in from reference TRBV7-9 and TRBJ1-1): DTGVSQNPRHKITKRGQNVTFRCDPISEHNRLYWYRQTLGQGPEFLTYFQNEAQLEKSRLLSDRFSAERPKGSFSTLEIQRTEQGDSAMYLCASSLAPSNTEAFFGQGTRLTVV.

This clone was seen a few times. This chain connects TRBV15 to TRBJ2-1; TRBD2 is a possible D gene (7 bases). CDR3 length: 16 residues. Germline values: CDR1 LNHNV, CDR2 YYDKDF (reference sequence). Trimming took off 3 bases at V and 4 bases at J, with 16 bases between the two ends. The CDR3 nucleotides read TGTGCCACCAGCAGGATAAGGGAGGGGGGGTACAATGAGCAGTTCTTC. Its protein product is CATSRIREGGYNEQFF.

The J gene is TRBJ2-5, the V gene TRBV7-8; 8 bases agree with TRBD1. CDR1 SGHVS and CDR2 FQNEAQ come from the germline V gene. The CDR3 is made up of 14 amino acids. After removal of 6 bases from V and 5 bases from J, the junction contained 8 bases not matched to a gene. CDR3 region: CASRIGQGGETQYF. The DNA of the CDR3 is TGTGCCAGCAGGATCGGACAGGGCGGGGAGACCCAGTACTTC.

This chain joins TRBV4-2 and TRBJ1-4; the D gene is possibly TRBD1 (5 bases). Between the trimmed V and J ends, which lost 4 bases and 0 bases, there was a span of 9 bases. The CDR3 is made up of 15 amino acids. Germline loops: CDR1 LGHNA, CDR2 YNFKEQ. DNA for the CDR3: TGTGCCAGCAGCCCCCGGACAACAACTAATGAAAAACTGTTTTTT. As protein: CASSPRTTTNEKLFF.

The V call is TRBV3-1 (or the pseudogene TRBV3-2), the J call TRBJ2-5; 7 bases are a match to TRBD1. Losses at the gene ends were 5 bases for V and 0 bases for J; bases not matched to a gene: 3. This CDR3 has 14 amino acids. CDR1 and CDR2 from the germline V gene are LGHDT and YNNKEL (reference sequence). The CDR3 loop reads CASSDRVYQETQYF. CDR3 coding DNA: TGTGCCAGCAGCGACAGGGTTTACCAAGAGACCCAGTACTTC.

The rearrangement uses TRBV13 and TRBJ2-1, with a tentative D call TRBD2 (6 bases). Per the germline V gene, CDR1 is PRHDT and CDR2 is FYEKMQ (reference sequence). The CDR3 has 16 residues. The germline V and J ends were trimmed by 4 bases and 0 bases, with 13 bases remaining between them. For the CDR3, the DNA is TGTGCCAGCAGCTCGGGGCGGGGCCGCTCCTACAATGAGCAGTTCTTC. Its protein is CASSSGRGRSYNEQFF.

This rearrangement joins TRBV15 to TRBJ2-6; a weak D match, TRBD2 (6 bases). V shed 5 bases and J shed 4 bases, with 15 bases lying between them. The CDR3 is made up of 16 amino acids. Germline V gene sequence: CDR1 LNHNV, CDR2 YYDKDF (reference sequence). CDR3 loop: CATSFAGRKGANVLTF. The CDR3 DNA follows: TGTGCCACCAGCTTCGCGGGGCGCAAGGGGGCCAACGTCCTGACTTTC. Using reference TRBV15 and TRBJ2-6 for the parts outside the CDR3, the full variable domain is DAMVIQNPRYQVTQFGKPVTLSCSQTLNHNVMYWYQQKSSQAPKLLFHYYDKDFNNEADTPDNFQSRRPNTSFCFLDIRSPGLGDTAMYLCATSFAGRKGANVLTFGAGSRLTVL.

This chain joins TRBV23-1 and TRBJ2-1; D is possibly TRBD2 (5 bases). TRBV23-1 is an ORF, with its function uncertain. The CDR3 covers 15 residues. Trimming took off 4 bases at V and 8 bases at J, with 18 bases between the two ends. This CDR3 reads CASSPRGCRFDEQFF. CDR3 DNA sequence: TGCGCCAGCAGTCCCCGGGGTTGTCGTTTCGATGAGCAGTTCTTC.

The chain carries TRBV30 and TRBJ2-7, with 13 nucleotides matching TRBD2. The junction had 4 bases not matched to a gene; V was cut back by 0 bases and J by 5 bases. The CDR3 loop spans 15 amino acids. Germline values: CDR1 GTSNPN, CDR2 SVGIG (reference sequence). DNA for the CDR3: TGTGCCTGGAGTGTAGGGACTAGCGGGATTAACGAGCAGTACTTC. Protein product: CAWSVGTSGINEQYF.

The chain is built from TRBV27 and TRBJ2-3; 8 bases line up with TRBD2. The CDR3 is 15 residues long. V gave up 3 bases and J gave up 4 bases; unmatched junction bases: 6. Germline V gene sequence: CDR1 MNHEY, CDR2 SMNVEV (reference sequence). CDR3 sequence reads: CASSFRGRSADTQYF. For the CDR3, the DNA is TGTGCCAGCAGTTTTCGCGGGAGGAGCGCAGATACGCAGTATTTT.

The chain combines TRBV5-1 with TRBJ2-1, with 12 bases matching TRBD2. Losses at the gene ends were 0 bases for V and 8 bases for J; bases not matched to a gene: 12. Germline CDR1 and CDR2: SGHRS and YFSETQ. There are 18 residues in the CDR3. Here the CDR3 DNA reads TGCGCCAGCAGCTTGGATGGGCGGATGGGACTAGCGGGCGATGAGCAGTTCTTC. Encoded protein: CASSLDGRMGLAGDEQFF.

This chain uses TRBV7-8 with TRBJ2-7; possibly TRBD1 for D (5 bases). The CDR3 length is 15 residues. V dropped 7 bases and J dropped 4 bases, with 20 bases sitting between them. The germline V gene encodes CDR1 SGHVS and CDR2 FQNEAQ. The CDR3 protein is CASKIADSLFYEQYF. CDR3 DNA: TGTGCCAGCAAGATCGCTGACAGCCTCTTTTACGAGCAGTACTTC.

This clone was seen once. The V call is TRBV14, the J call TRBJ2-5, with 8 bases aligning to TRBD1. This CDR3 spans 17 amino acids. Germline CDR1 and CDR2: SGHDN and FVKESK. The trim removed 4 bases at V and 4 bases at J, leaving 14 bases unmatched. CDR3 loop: CASSPQGAYLGGETQYF. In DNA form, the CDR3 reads TGTGCCAGCAGCCCCCAGGGGGCTTATCTAGGTGGAGAGACCCAGTACTTC.

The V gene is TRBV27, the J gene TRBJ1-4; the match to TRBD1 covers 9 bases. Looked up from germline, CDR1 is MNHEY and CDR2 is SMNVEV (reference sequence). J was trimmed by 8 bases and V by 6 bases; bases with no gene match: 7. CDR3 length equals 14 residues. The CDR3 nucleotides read TGTGCCAGCAGCCCCGGGACAGGGCAAGAAAAACTGTTTTTT. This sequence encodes CASSPGTGQEKLFF.

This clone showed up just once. The CDR3 spells CASSSRLASYEQYF. For the CDR3, the DNA is TGCGCCAGCAGTTCCAGACTAGCCAGTTACGAGCAGTACTTC. This chain uses TRBV10-1 with TRBJ2-7; TRBD2 matches 7 bases. The germline CDR1 and CDR2 sequences are WNHNN and SYGVQD (reference sequence). V lost 5 bases, J lost 4 bases, and 8 bases stayed unmatched. The CDR3 spans 14 residues.

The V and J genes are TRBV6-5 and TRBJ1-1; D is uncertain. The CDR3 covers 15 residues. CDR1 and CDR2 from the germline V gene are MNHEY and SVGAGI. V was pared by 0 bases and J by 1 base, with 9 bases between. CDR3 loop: CASSYSTYSNTEAFF. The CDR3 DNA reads TGTGCCAGCAGTTACTCGACATATTCGAACACTGAAGCTTTCTTT.

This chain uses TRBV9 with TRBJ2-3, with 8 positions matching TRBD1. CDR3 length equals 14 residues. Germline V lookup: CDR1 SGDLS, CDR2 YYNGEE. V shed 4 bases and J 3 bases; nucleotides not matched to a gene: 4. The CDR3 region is CASSPRTGTDTQYF. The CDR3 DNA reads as TGTGCCAGCAGCCCCCGGACAGGGACAGATACGCAGTATTTT.

CDR3 DNA: TGTGCCAGCTCACCATCCAGGGGCAACACCGGGGAGCTGTTTTTT. Translation gives CASSPSRGNTGELFF. The genes are TRBV18 and TRBJ2-2, with D perhaps TRBD1 (6 bases). Germline CDR1 and CDR2: KGHSH and LQKENI. CDR3 length: 15 amino acids. Deletions cut 2 bases from V and 2 bases from J, with 9 bases between.

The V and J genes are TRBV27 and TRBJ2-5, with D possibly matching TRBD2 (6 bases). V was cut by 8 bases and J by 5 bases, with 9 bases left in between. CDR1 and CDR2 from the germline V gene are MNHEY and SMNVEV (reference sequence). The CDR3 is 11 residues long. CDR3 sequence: CASGGMETQYF. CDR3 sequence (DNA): TGTGCCAGCGGGGGGATGGAGACCCAGTACTTC.

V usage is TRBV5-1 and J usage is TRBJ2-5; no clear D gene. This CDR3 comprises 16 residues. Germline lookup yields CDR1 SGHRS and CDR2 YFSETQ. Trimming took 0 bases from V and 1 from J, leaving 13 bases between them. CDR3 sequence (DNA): TGCGCCAGCAGCTTGGTACTAAGCGAGGCCCAAGAGACCCAGTACTTC. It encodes CASSLVLSEAQETQYF.